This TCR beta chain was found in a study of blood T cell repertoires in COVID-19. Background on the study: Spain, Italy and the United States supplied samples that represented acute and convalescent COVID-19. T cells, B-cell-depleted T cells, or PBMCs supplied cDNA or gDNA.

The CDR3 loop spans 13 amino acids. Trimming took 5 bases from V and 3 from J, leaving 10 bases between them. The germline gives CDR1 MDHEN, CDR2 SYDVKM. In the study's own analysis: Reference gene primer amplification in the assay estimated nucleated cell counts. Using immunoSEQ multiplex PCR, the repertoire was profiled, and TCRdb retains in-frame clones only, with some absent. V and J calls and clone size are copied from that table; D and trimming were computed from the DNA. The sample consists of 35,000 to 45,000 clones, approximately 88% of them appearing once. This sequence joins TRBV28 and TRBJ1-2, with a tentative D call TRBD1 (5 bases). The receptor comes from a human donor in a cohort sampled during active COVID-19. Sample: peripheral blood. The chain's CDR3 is CASSQTVDYGYTF. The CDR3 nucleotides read TGTGCCAGCAGTCAGACAGTTGACTATGGCTACACCTTC.